This TCR beta chain was obtained from a study of vaccination and CD4 T cells after COVID-19. Background on the study: For post-vaccine samples, collection took place a median roughly 76 days after dose two, ranging from 14 to 241. From HCoV-229E, HCoV-OC43, HCoV-NL63 and SARS-CoV-2, overlapping spike peptides were used to stimulate the cells.

The Oncomine TCR Beta short-read assay was what sequenced the DNA obtained from cultured CD4+ T cells. TCRdb called the PCR reads again in MiXCR, with one record for every CDR3 protein. The table lists about 18,000 distinct CDR3 sequences, roughly 34% of them singletons, with roughly 12% in the top ten. Germline values: CDR1 SGHTA, CDR2 FQGNSA. CDR3 length: 15 residues. Trimming shortened V by 0 bases and J by 3 bases, and 9 bases separated the two germline ends. Sample treatment: approximately 11-day PBMC culture with coronavirus spike peptide pools or control peptides (ViraFEST assay). PCR positivity was dated March to December 2020, before US Alpha, Beta and Delta variants. In the case of this clonotype: Its antigen is still unknown.

The source of this sequence is a human donor who had recovered from COVID-19. The specimen was CD4+ T cells from blood, cultured in vitro. The chain employs TRBV7-2 and TRBJ1-3; TRBD1 is a possible D gene (5 bases). CDR3 nucleotide sequence: TGTGCCAGCAGCTTAGCGCAGGGCCGTGGAAACACCATATATTTT. Protein: CASSLAQGRGNTIYF.